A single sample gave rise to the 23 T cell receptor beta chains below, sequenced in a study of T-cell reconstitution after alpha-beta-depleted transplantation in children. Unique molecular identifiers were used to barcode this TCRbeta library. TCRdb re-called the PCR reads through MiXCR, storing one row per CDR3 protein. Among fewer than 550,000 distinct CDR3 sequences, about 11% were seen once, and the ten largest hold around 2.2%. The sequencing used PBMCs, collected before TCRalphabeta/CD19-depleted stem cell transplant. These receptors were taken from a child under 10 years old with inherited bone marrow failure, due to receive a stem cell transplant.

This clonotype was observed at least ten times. The CDR3 DNA reads as TGTGCCAGCAGCCCGCCAGGGACAGAATTCTACGAGCAGTACTTC. This encodes CASSPPGTEFYEQYF. The gene calls are TRBV7-9 and TRBJ2-7; 7 nucleotides agree with TRBD1. Germline trimming cut 5 bases from V and 3 bases from J; bases unmatched to any gene: 10. The germline gives CDR1 SEHNR, CDR2 FQNEAQ (reference sequence). The CDR3 runs to 15 residues. The complete variable domain, with remaining parts taken from reference TRBV7-9 and TRBJ2-7, reads DTGVSQNPRHKITKRGQNVTFRCDPISEHNRLYWYRQTLGQGPEFLTYFQNEAQLEKSRLLSDRFSAERPKGSFSTLEIQRTEQGDSAMYLCASSPPGTEFYEQYFGPGTRLTVT.

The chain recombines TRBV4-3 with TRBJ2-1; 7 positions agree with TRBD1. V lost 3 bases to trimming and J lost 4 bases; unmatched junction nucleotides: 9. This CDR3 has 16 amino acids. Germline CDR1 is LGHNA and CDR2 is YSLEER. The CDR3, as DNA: TGCGCCAGCAGCCATGTACAGGGGCTGGGGTACAATGAGCAGTTCTTC. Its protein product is CASSHVQGLGYNEQFF.

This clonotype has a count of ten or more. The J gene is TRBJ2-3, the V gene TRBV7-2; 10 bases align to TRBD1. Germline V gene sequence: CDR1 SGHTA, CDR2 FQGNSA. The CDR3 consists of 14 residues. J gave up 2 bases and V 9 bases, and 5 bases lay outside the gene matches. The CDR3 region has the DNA TGTGCCAGTACCGGGACAGGGGACACAGATACGCAGTATTTT. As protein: CASTGTGDTDTQYF.

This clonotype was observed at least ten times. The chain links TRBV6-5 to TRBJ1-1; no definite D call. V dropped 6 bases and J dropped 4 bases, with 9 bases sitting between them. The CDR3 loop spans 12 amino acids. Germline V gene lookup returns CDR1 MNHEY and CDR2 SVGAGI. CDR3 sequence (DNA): TGTGCCAGCAGAGGCCCCGTCACTGAAGCTTTCTTT. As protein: CASRGPVTEAFF.

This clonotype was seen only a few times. The CDR3 reads CASSLGGHTRGGYTF. For the CDR3, the DNA is TGTGCCAGCAGCTTAGGAGGACATACCCGGGGGGGCTACACCTTC. V and J are TRBV7-9 and TRBJ1-2; weak D call: TRBD1 (5 bases). The CDR3 is made up of 15 amino acids. In germline, CDR1 is SEHNR, CDR2 FQNEAQ (reference sequence). V gave up 1 base and J gave up 8 bases, with 17 bases separating them.

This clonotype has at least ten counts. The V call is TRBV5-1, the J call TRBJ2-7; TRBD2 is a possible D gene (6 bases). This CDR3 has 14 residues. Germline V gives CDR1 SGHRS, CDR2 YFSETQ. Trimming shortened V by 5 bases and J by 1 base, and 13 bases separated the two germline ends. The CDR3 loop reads CASRTGTLSYEQYF. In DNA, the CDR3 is TGCGCCAGCAGAACCGGGACTTTATCCTACGAGCAGTACTTC.

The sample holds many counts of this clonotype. The CDR3 bases are TGTGCCAGCAGTTTCTCGGCGACCCAGTACTTC. This codes for CASSFSATQYF. The chain combines TRBV27 with TRBJ2-5, with D hard to call. This CDR3 is 11 amino acids long. Looked up from germline, CDR1 is MNHEY and CDR2 is SMNVEV (reference sequence). V lost 3 bases and J 7 bases, leaving 6 bases between the germline ends.

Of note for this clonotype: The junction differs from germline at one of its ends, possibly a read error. Here the CDR3 reads CASSFGKSGLLF. Here the CDR3 DNA reads TGTGCCAGCAGTTTTGGGAAGAGCGGGCTGCTTTTT. The rearrangement links TRBV12-3 or TRBV12-4 to TRBJ1-4; D is unresolved. CDR3 length equals 12 residues.

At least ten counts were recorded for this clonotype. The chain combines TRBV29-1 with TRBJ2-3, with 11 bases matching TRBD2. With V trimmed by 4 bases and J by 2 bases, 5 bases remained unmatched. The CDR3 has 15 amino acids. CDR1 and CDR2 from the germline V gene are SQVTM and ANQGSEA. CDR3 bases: TGCAGCGTTGTGTGGGGACTAGCGGCCACAGATACGCAGTATTTT. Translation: CSVVWGLAATDTQYF.

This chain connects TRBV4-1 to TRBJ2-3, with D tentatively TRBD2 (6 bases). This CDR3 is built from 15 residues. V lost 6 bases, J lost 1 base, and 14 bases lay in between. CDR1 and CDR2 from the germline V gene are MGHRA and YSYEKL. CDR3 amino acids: CASRKGAGRTDTQYF. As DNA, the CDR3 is TGCGCCAGCAGGAAAGGGGCGGGACGCACAGATACGCAGTATTTT.

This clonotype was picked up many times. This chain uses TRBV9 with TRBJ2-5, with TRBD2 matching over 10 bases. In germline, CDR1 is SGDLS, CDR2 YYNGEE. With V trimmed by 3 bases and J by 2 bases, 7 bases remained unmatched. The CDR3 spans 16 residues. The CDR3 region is CASSGLAGALQETQYF. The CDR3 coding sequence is TGTGCCAGCAGCGGTCTAGCGGGAGCGCTTCAAGAGACCCAGTACTTC.

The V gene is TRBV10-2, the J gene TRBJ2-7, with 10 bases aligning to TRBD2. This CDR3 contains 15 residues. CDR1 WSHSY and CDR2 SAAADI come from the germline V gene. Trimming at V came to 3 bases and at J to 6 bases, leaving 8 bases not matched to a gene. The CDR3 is CASSDVTSGMGEQYF. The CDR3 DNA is TGCGCCAGCAGTGATGTCACTAGCGGGATGGGCGAGCAGTACTTC.

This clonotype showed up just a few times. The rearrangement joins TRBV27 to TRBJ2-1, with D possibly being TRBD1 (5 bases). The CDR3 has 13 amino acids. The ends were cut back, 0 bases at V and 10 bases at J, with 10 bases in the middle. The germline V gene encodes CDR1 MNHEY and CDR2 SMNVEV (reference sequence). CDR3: CASSLSGAAEQFF. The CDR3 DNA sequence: TGTGCCAGCAGTTTATCAGGGGCTGCGGAGCAGTTCTTC.

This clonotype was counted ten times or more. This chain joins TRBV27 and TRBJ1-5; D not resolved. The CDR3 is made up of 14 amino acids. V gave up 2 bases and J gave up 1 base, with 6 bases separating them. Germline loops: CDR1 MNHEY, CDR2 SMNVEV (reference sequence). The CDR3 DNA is TGTGCCAGCAGTTTAATGGGAAGCAATCAGCCCCAGCATTTT. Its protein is CASSLMGSNQPQHF.

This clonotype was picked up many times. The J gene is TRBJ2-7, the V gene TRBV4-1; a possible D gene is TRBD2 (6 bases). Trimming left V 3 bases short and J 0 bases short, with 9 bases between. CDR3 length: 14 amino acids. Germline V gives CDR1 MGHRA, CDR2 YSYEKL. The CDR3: CASSHPTSSYEQYF. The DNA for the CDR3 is TGCGCCAGCAGCCACCCGACTAGCTCCTACGAGCAGTACTTC.

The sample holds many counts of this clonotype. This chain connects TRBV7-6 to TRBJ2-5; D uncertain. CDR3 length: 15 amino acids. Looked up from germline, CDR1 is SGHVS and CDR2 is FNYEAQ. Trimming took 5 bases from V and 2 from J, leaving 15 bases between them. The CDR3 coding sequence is TGTGCCAGCAGCCCATTGGTCTCTGGGCAAGAGACCCAGTACTTC. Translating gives CASSPLVSGQETQYF. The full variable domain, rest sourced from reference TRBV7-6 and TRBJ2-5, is GAGVSQSPRYKVTKRGQDVALRCDPISGHVSLYWYRQALGQGPEFLTYFNYEAQQDKSGLPNDRFSAERPEGSISTLTIQRTEQRDSAMYRCASSPLVSGQETQYFGPGTRLLVL.

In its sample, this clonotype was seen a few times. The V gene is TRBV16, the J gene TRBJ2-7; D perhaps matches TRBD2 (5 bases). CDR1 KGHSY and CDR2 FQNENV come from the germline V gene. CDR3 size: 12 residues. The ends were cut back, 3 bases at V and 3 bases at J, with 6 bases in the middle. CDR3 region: CASSQDFYEQYF. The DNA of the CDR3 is TGTGCCAGCAGCCAGGACTTCTACGAGCAGTACTTC.

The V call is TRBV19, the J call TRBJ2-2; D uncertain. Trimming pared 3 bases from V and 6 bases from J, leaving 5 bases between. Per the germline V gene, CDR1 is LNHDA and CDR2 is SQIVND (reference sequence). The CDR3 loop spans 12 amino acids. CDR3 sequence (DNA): TGTGCCAGTAGTATCCTTCCCGGGGAGCTGTTTTTT. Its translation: CASSILPGELFF.

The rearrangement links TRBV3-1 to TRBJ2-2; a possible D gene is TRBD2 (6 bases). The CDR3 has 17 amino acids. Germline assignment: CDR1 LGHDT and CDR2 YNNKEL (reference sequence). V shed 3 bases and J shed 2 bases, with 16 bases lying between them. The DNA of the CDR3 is TGTGCCAGCAGCCAGCCGACCGGGACTCTCAACACCGGGGAGCTGTTTTTT. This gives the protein CASSQPTGTLNTGELFF.

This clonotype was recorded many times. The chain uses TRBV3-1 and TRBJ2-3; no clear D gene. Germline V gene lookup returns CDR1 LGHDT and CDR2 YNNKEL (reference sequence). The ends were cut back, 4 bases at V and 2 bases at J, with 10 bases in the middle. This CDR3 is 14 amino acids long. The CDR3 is CASSLRADTDTQYF. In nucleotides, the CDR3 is TGTGCCAGCAGCCTCCGGGCGGACACAGATACGCAGTATTTT.

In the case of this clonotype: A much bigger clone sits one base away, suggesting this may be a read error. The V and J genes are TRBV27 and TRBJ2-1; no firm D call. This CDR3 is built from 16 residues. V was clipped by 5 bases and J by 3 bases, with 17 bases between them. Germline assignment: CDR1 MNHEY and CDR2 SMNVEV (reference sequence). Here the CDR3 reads CASSDGWGRFYNEQFF. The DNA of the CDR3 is TGTGCCAGCAGTGACGGGTGGGGTCGCTTCTACAATGAGCAGTTCTTC.

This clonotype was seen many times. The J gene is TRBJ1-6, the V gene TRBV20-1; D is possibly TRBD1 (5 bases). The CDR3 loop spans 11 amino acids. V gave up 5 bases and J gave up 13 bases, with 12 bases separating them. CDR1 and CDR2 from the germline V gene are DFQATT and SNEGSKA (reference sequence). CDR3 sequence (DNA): TGCAGTGCTGACCTCGGGGGGCCCCTCCACTTT. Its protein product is CSADLGGPLHF.

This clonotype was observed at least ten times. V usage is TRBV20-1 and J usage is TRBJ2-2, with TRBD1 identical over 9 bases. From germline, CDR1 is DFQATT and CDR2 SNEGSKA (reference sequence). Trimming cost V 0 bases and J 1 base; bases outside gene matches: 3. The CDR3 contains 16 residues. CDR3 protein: CSARDRDRENTGELFF. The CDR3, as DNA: TGCAGTGCTAGAGACCGGGACAGGGAGAACACCGGGGAGCTGTTTTTT.